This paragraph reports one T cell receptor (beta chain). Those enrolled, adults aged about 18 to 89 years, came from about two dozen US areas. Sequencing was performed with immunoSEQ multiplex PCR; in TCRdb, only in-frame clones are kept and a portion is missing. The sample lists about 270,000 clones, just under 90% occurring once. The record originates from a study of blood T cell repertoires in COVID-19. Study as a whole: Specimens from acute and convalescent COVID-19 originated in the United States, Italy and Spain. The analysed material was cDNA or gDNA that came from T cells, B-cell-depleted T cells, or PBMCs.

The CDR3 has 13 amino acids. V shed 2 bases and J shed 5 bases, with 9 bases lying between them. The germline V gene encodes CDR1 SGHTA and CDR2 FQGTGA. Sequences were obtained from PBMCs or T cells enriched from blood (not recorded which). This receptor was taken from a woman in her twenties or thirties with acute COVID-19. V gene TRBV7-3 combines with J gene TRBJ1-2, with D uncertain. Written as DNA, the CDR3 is TGTGCCAGCAGCTTAGACGGGGATTATGGCTACACCTTC. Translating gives CASSLDGDYGYTF.